The rows below give T cell receptor beta chains drawn from one sample of a study of blood T cell repertoires in COVID-19. Method: immunoSEQ multiplex PCR; TCRdb's copy keeps in-frame clones and lacks some. This sample has fewer than 95,000 clones, with roughly 78% found just once. The sample taken for sequencing was peripheral blood. The receptors were gathered from a woman older than 75 with acute or convalescent COVID-19. The CDR3 runs from the conserved cysteine through the conserved F or W. Fields, in order: J gene, clone size, D gene, V gene, CDR3 protein, CDR3 DNA. The D gene is left open where the match is weak. The listing skips clone size in some rows; elsewhere it reads once, few, many or a size class.

TRBJ1-2 NA NA TRBV28 CASSTPQGHYGYTF TGTGCCAGCAGTACACCCCAGGGCCACTATGGCTACACCTTC
TRBJ2-5 NA NA TRBV12-3/TRBV12-4 CASRGGGGETQYF TGTGCCAGCAGAGGCGGGGGCGGCGAGACCCAGTACTTC
TRBJ2-1 NA NA TRBV24-1 CASRGSGDEQFF TGTGCCTCCAGGGGCTCTGGCGATGAGCAGTTCTTC
TRBJ1-1 NA NA TRBV6-4 CASSVEGGTEAFF TGTGCCAGCAGTGTAGAAGGGGGCACTGAAGCTTTCTTT
TRBJ2-5 NA TRBD2 TRBV9 CASSVSGGADTQYF TGTGCCAGCAGCGTTAGCGGGGGGGCCGATACCCAGTACTTC
TRBJ2-6 NA TRBD2 TRBV2 CASSDRLAEYSGANVLTF TGTGCCAGCAGTGACCGACTAGCGGAGTACTCTGGGGCCAACGTCCTGACTTTC
TRBJ1-6 NA NA TRBV19 CASSIRQDASYNSPLHF TGTGCCAGTAGTATCCGACAGGACGCCTCCTATAATTCACCCCTCCACTTT
TRBJ1-2 few NA TRBV28 CASSFLGYYGYTF TGTGCCAGCAGTTTCCTCGGTTACTATGGCTACACCTTC
TRBJ1-1 NA NA TRBV18 CASSPTDSTEAFF TGTGCCAGCTCTCCCACGGACAGCACTGAAGCTTTCTTT
TRBJ1-2 few NA TRBV18 CASSESESYGYTF TGTGCCAGCTCCGAGAGTGAGAGCTATGGCTACACCTTC
TRBJ1-2 NA TRBD1 TRBV28 CASRGQGSYGYTF TGTGCCAGCAGAGGACAGGGGAGCTATGGCTACACCTTC
TRBJ1-2 NA NA TRBV19 CASSIYHGGDYGYTF TGTGCCAGTAGTATATATCACGGCGGGGACTATGGCTACACCTTC
TRBJ1-6 NA NA TRBV9 CASSGAAGNSPLHF TGTGCCAGCAGCGGGGCCGCGGGGAATTCACCCCTCCACTTT
TRBJ2-3 NA NA TRBV6-5 CASSRLVYTDTQYF TGTGCCAGCAGTCGACTAGTTTACACAGATACGCAGTATTTT
TRBJ2-7 NA TRBD2 TRBV27 CASSLTGTSAYEQYF TGTGCCAGCAGTTTGACCGGGACTAGTGCGTACGAGCAGTACTTC
TRBJ2-6 NA TRBD2 TRBV19 CASSIVGRGSNSGANVLTF TGTGCCAGTAGTATAGTTGGGAGGGGCAGCAACTCTGGGGCCAACGTCCTGACTTTC
TRBJ2-5 NA NA TRBV2 CASSEARAEETQYF TGTGCCAGCAGTGAAGCGCGGGCGGAAGAGACCCAGTACTTC
TRBJ2-2 NA TRBD1 TRBV6-1 CASSEGTGESGELFF TGTGCCAGCAGTGAAGGTACAGGGGAATCCGGGGAGCTGTTTTTT
TRBJ1-2 few NA TRBV10-3 CAISESGAYYGYTF TGTGCCATCAGTGAGTCGGGGGCTTACTATGGCTACACCTTC
TRBJ1-3 few NA TRBV7-3 CASSLLNRTPGNTIYF TGTGCCAGCAGCCTCCTGAACAGGACCCCTGGAAACACCATATATTTT
TRBJ1-2 NA TRBD1 TRBV5-4 CASSVPTGFGYTF TGTGCCAGCAGCGTGCCGACAGGGTTTGGCTACACCTTC
TRBJ2-3 NA TRBD2 TRBV6-6 CASSHRLAGGVTSTDTQYF TGTGCCAGCAGTCACCGACTAGCGGGGGGCGTTACTAGCACAGATACGCAGTATTTT
TRBJ2-3 once NA TRBV4-2 CASSQEAGRDTQYF TGTGCCAGCAGCCAAGAGGCCGGCAGGGATACGCAGTATTTT
TRBJ2-3 NA NA TRBV27 CASSPLQGYPDTQYF TGTGCCAGCAGTCCTCTACAGGGCTATCCAGATACGCAGTATTTT
TRBJ1-2 NA NA TRBV29-1 CSVWTENYGYTF TGCAGCGTTTGGACAGAGAACTATGGCTACACCTTC
TRBJ2-1 NA TRBD2 TRBV4-3 CASSQDHLAVQFF TGCGCCAGCAGCCAAGATCACCTAGCGGTTCAGTTCTTC
TRBJ1-2 NA TRBD1 TRBV9 CASSAQNRGQSYGYTF TGTGCCAGCAGCGCCCAAAACAGGGGGCAGAGCTATGGCTACACCTTC
TRBJ2-3 NA NA TRBV11-3 CASSLIERDTQYF TGTGCCAGCAGCTTAATAGAGCGGGATACGCAGTATTTT
TRBJ1-6 NA TRBD1 TRBV19 CASSRPIGQGGSPLHF TGTGCCAGTAGTCGACCAATAGGACAGGGTGGTTCACCCCTCCACTTT
TRBJ1-1 NA TRBD1 TRBV18 CASSATGGQLNTEAFF TGTGCCAGCTCAGCGACAGGGGGCCAGCTGAACACTGAAGCTTTCTTT
TRBJ2-5 NA NA TRBV3-1/TRBV3-2 CASSQDRSGLETQYF TGTGCCAGCAGCCAAGATCGTTCGGGACTGGAGACCCAGTACTTC
TRBJ2-5 NA TRBD1 TRBV7-8 CASSFAGGAEETQYF TGTGCCAGCAGCTTCGCAGGGGGCGCGGAGGAGACCCAGTACTTC
TRBJ2-7 NA TRBD1 TRBV5-6 CASSPRTGAGYEQYF TGTGCCAGCAGCCCCCGGACAGGGGCCGGCTACGAGCAGTACTTC
TRBJ1-2 NA TRBD1 TRBV7-2 CASSADRVYGYTF TGTGCCAGCAGCGCGGACAGGGTCTATGGCTACACCTTC
TRBJ2-7 NA NA TRBV18 CASSPPGKRYEQYF TGTGCCAGCTCACCTCCGGGTAAAAGGTACGAGCAGTACTTC
TRBJ1-6 once NA TRBV5-1 CASSSGGPLGPLHF TGCGCCAGCAGCTCTGGGGGCCCCCTTGGACCCCTCCACTTT
TRBJ2-7 NA NA TRBV28 CASSFENYEHLPPSYEQYF TGTGCCAGCAGTTTCGAAAATTACGAGCATCTTCCTCCCTCCTACGAGCAGTACTTC
TRBJ1-2 NA NA TRBV5-1 CASSRTTTDYGYTF TGCGCCAGCAGCCGTACGACGACTGATTATGGCTACACCTTC
TRBJ2-5 NA TRBD2 TRBV3-1/TRBV3-2 CASSHQRGWETQYF TGTGCCAGCAGCCACCAGCGGGGGTGGGAGACCCAGTACTTC
TRBJ1-1 NA NA TRBV6-5 CASIREGVTNTEAFF TGTGCCAGCATCCGAGAGGGGGTGACGAACACTGAAGCTTTCTTT
TRBJ2-1 NA NA TRBV2 CASSEIRGQQFF TGTGCCAGCAGTGAGATCAGGGGTCAGCAGTTCTTC
TRBJ2-1 few NA TRBV6-1 CASSEALRGGAFGNEQFF TGTGCCAGCAGTGAAGCGCTGAGAGGGGGGGCATTCGGCAATGAGCAGTTCTTC
TRBJ2-4 NA TRBD1 TRBV28 CASRDRVAKNIQYF TGTGCCAGCCGCGACAGGGTCGCCAAAAACATTCAGTACTTC
TRBJ2-5 NA NA TRBV5-4 CASSLGGAVEETQYF TGTGCCAGCAGCTTGGGTGGTGCAGTCGAAGAGACCCAGTACTTC
TRBJ1-1 NA NA TRBV6-6 CASSLKAGATMNTEAFF TGTGCCAGCAGTCTAAAAGCGGGGGCTACCATGAACACTGAAGCTTTCTTT
TRBJ2-1 NA NA TRBV7-2 CASSPTGWGAEYNEQFF TGTGCCAGCAGCCCGACCGGGTGGGGCGCCGAGTACAATGAGCAGTTCTTC
TRBJ2-3 NA TRBD2 TRBV4-1 CASSQELAGLDTQYF TGCGCCAGCAGCCAAGAGCTAGCGGGGTTGGATACGCAGTATTTT
TRBJ1-1 NA TRBD1 TRBV6-2/TRBV6-3 CASSYLRDRASEAFF TGTGCCAGCAGTTATCTCCGGGACAGGGCTTCTGAAGCTTTCTTT
TRBJ1-5 few NA TRBV12-3/TRBV12-4 CASSRSQAQHF TGTGCCAGCAGTAGATCCCAGGCCCAGCATTTT
TRBJ2-4 NA NA TRBV15 CATSRGDMAKNIQYF TGTGCCACCAGCAGGGGAGACATGGCCAAAAACATTCAGTACTTC
TRBJ1-2 NA TRBD1 TRBV3-1/TRBV3-2 CASSRSRGGGSYGYTF TGTGCCAGCAGCCGCTCGCGAGGGGGCGGAAGCTATGGCTACACCTTC
TRBJ1-1 few NA TRBV7-3 CASSLGGAPTEAFF TGTGCCAGCAGCTTAGGTGGGGCGCCCACTGAAGCTTTCTTT
TRBJ2-6 NA NA TRBV7-3 CASSLSSGANVLTF TGTGCCAGCAGCCTTAGCTCTGGGGCCAACGTCCTGACTTTC